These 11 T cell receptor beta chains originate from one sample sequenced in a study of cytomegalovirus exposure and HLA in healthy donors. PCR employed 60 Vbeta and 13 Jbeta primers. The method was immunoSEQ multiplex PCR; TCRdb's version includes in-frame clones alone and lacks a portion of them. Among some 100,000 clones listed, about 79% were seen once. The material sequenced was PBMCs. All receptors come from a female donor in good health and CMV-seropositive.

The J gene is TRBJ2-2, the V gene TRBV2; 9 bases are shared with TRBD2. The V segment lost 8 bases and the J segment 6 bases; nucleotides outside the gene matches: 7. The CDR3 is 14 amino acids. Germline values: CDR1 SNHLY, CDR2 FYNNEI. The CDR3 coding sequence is TGTGCCAGCGTAGCGGGAGTATCTCCCGGGGAGCTGTTTTTT. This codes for CASVAGVSPGELFF.

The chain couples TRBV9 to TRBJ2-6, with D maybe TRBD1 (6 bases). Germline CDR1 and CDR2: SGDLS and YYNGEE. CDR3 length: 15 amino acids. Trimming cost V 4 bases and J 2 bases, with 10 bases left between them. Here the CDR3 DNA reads TGTGCCAGCAGCTCCAGGGGAGCTGGGGCCAACGTCCTGACTTTC. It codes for CASSSRGAGANVLTF.

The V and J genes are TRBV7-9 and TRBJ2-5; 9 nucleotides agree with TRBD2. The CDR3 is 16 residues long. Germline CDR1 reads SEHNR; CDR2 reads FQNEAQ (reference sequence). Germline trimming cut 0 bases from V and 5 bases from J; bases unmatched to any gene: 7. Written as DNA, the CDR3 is TGTGCCAGCAGCTTAGCCCTCCGGACTAGCGATGAGACCCAGTACTTC. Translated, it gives CASSLALRTSDETQYF.

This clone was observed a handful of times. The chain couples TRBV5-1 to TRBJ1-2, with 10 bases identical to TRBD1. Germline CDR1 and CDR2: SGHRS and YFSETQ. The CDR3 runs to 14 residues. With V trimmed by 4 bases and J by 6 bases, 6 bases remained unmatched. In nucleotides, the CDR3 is TGCGCCAGCAGCCTGACAGGGGGCGCCGATGGCTACACCTTC. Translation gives CASSLTGGADGYTF.

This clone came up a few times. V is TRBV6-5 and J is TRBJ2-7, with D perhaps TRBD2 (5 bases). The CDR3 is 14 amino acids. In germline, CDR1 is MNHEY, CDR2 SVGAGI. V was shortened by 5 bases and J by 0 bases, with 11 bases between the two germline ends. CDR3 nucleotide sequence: TGTGCCAGCAGTGTGGGCGGGCTCTCCTACGAGCAGTACTTC. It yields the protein CASSVGGLSYEQYF.

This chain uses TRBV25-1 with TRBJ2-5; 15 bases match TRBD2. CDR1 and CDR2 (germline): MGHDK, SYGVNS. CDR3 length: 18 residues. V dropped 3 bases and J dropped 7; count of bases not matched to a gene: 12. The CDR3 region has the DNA TGTGCCAGCAGTGAGCCCGGACGGACTAGCGGGGGGGCCTCGACCCAGTACTTC. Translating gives CASSEPGRTSGGASTQYF.

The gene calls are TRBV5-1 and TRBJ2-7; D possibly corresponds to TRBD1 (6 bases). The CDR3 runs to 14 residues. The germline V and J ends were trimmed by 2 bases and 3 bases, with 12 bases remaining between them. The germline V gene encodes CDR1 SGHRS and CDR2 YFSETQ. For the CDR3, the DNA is TGCGCCAGCAGCTTTTGGGACACGGGCTACGAGCAGTACTTC. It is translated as CASSFWDTGYEQYF. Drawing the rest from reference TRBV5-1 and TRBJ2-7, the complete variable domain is KAGVTQTPRYLIKTRGQQVTLSCSPISGHRSVSWYQQTPGQGLQFLFEYFSETQRNKGNFPGRFSGRQFSNSRSEMNVSTLELGDSALYLCASSFWDTGYEQYFGPGTRLTVT.

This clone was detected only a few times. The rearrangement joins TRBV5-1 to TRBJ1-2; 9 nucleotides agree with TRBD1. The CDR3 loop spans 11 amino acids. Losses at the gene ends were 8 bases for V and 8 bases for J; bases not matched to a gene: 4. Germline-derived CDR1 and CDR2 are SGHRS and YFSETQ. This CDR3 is CASTGGGGYTF. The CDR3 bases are TGCGCCAGTACAGGGGGCGGCGGCTACACCTTC.

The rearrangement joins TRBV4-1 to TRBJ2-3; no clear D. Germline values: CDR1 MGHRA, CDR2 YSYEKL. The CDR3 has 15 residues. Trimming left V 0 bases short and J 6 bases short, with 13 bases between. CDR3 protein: CASSQEITPRDTQYF. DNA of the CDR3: TGCGCCAGCAGCCAAGAAATAACTCCCCGGGATACGCAGTATTTT.

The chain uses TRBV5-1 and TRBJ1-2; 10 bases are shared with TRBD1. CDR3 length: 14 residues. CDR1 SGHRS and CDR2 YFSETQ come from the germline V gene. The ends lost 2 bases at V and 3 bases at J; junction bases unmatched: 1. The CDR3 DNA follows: TGCGCCAGCAGCTTCGGACAGGGGGACTATGGCTACACCTTC. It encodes CASSFGQGDYGYTF.

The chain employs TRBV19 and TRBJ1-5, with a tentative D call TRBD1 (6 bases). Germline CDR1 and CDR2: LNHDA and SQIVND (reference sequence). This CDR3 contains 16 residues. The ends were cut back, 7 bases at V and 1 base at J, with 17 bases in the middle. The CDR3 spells CASTILGGLSNQPQHF. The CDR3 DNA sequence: TGTGCCAGTACTATTTTGGGGGGGCTGAGCAATCAGCCCCAGCATTTT. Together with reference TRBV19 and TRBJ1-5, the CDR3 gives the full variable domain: DGGITQSPKYLFRKEGQNVTLSCEQNLNHDAMYWYRQDPGQGLRLIYYSQIVNDFQKGDIAEGYSVSREKKESFPLTVTSAQKNPTAFYLCASTILGGLSNQPQHFGDGTRLSIL.